The source of this T cell receptor (beta chain) is a study of regulatory T cells in long-lasting Graves disease. As for the study in general: Graves' patients who were just diagnosed had used antithyroid drugs for under 3 months.

Only a few counts were recorded for this clonotype. Per germline, CDR1 SGHTA and CDR2 FQGNSA. V was shortened by 5 bases and J by 5 bases, with 21 bases between the two germline ends. This CDR3 has 17 amino acids. Arm-PCR with iRepertoire HTBI primers amplified the CDR3 regions for these TCR beta libraries. TCRdb reanalysed the multiplex PCR reads using MiXCR and keeps one entry per CDR3 protein. This sample yields 440,000 or so distinct CDR3 sequences, of which roughly 17% are seen a single time; about 11% belongs to the top ten. The time point denotes: newly diagnosed GD, antithyroid drugs for less than 3 months. After RNA was extracted from PBMCs, the TCR library was made from it. These sequences were also reported in another study, on T cells in Graves' hyperthyroidism and ophthalmopathy. As that study records: Exclusion followed for patients with uncontrolled infection, other autoimmune disease, pregnancy or lactation. Used for diagnoses were clinical symptoms, serum thyroxine and TRAb, thyroid ultrasound and orbital computed tomography. The TCR CDR3 was amplified in a first-round RT-PCR using the HTBI primer set.

The genes are TRBV7-2 and TRBJ2-2, with a possible D match to TRBD2 (5 bases). Sample: peripheral blood mononuclear cells (PBMCs), taken at new diagnosis, from a patient treated with antithyroid drugs. This receptor was taken from a woman under 40 with Graves disease. The CDR3 protein is CASSRPGSTGPTGELFF. The CDR3 coding sequence is TGTGCCAGCAGCCGACCGGGGTCTACCGGTCCGACCGGGGAGCTGTTTTTT.